This T cell receptor (beta chain) was sequenced for a study of cytomegalovirus exposure and HLA in healthy donors. Study-level points and caveats: In a later analysis, HLA-C alleles had the fewest associated TCRs, DRB1 alleles the most. Many donors carried some public TCRs, although rarity characterized most TCR sequences.

The PCR had 60 Vbeta and 13 Jbeta primers. Assay used: immunoSEQ multiplex PCR; TCRdb lists only in-frame clones, some missing. The repertoire consists of roughly 110,000 clones, with 65% to 85% occurring once and the leading ten covering less than 2.5%. As to this clone: What it binds is not known.

Input material: PBMCs. The source of this sequence is a man aged 18 to 29 in good health and CMV-seronegative.

For the CDR3, the DNA is TGTGCCAGCAGCTTAGTTAGCTCCTACGAGCAGTACTTC. This sequence encodes CASSLVSSYEQYF. This chain joins TRBV5-5 and TRBJ2-7; D is unclear. This CDR3 comprises 13 residues. From germline, CDR1 is SGHKS and CDR2 YYEKEE (reference sequence). V lost 2 bases, J lost 0 bases, and 6 bases lay in between.